This T cell receptor beta chain was obtained from a study of T cell clonality in common variable immunodeficiency (dated by TCRdb to between 2014 and 2017). Points the paper makes about the study in general: Although equal DNA input was used, an average of about 85,000 unique sequences per sample was obtained for controls, compared with roughly 33,000 for CVID samples. Differences among patients in the CVID cohort limited the correlations between repertoire features and clinical complications. CVID subjects shared fewer TCRbeta clones with each other than healthy controls did (p < 0.0001). Fewer deletions and N-nucleotide insertions were reportedly observed in CVID TCRbeta sequences, and highly modified clones with 13 or more V deletions were reportedly absent from CVID TCRbeta sequences. Increased TCRbeta clonality was found in CVID subjects compared with healthy controls (t-test p = 0.018), with the increase being most characteristic of about a third of subjects. The authors noted that sequencing repertoires of T cell subpopulations would be needed to clarify what caused the increased clonality in CVID.

CVID samples and control samples contributed equivalent amounts of genomic DNA as sequencing input. For every sample, a 60 bp segment covering the rearranged TCRbeta CDR3 region was amplified and then sequenced. The immunoSEQ assay, a bias-corrected multiplex PCR with high-throughput sequencing, was employed for TCRbeta amplification. The published analysis was carried out like this. Every unique nucleotide sequence counted as a clone and was annotated with V, D and J genes, copy number and frequency. Sequences were labeled productive if in frame, and non-productive if out of frame or containing stop codons. Clonality was calculated from Shannon's entropy as previously described. The predicted amino acid sequences of productive clones were used to derive mean CDR3 Kyte-Doolittle hydropathy. Using the R hclust function, scaled V gene usage was clustered hierarchically with Manhattan distance and complete linkage. Sharing of clones by CDR3 amino acid sequence was evaluated through resampling of 12 repertoires per group over 100 rounds. The repertoires were screened for 55 to 75 published EBV-specific TCRbeta sequences and approximately 240 published CMV-specific TCRbeta sequences. A couple of CVID samples that yielded fewer than 10,000 sequences were excluded from the analysis, so approximately 40 CVID repertoires were retained. This is the immuneACCESS table as TCRdb keeps it, with only in-frame sequences that have V and J called. A part of the clones is gone; compared with another copy, unresolved V genes explain less than half, and the rest is unexplained. D and trimming were read from the DNA, whereas the V and J calls and clone size are those reported in that table. The table gives about 33,000 clones for this sample, with none occurring only once. The ten largest clones capture about 6.1% of the sample.

The V end gives up 1 base and the J end 6 bases, leaving 11 bases in the junction not matched to a gene. In the germline V gene, CDR1 corresponds to SGHRS and CDR2 to YFSETQ. The CDR3 contains 16 residues, cysteine and phenylalanine counted. Shown are 39 bases from within the CDR3, in frame from base 1. Standard criteria were used to diagnose CVID, namely serum IgG, IgA and/or IgM reduced below the normal range together with specific antibody deficiency. A total of 45 or so subjects (about 15 female and roughly 30 male; age range roughly 9 to 70 years, mean age around 39) were included in the CVID group. Most of the CVID patients and most of the healthy controls were of Caucasian heritage. At the time of study participation, every CVID subject had been on replacement immunoglobulin therapy for one year or longer. When blood was collected, none of the CVID subjects were ill or on immunomodulatory or immunosuppressive medication. From each donor, roughly 4.5 to 8.5 ml of heparinized peripheral whole blood was collected. Genomic DNA from adults with common variable immune deficiency (CVID) and from healthy adult controls was used for sequencing of TCRbeta CDR3 repertoires. To isolate peripheral blood mononuclear cells, diluted blood was subjected to density centrifugation over Hypaque 1077 or Ficoll-Paque. Unsorted mononuclear cells served as the source of genomic DNA, which was extracted either by Qiagen column purification or by a centrifugation-based method.

Regarding this clone: It has no known antigen specificity. Coverage ceases 3 residues before the CDR3 finishes, and the germline J gene fills in the end.

The rearranged segments are TRBV5-1 and TRBJ2-7; a stretch of 9 junction bases matches TRBD1. Sequenced material: peripheral blood mononuclear cells. This TCR came from a human donor with common variable immunodeficiency. The CDR3 region reads CASSLSPGQGGGEQYF. The CDR3 DNA, read in part, is TGCGCCAGCAGCTTGTCTCCGGGACAGGGAGGGGGCGAG.